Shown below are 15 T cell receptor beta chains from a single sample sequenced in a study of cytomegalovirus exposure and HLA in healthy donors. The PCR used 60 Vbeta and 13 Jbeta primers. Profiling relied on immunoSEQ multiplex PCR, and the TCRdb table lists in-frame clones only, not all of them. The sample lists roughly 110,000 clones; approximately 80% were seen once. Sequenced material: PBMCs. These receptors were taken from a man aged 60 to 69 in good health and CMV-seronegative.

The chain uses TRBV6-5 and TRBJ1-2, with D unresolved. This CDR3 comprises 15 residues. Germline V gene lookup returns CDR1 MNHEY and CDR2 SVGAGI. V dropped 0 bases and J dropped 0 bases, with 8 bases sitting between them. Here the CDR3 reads CASSYSITTNYGYTF. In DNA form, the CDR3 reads TGTGCCAGCAGTTACTCGATTACAACTAACTATGGCTACACCTTC.

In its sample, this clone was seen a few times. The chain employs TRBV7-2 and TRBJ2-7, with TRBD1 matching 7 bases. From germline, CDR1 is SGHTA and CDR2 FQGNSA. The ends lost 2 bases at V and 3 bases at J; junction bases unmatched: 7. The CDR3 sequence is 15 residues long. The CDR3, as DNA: TGTGCCAGCAGCTTACAGTCAGGGGGTCTCTACGAGCAGTACTTC. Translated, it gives CASSLQSGGLYEQYF.

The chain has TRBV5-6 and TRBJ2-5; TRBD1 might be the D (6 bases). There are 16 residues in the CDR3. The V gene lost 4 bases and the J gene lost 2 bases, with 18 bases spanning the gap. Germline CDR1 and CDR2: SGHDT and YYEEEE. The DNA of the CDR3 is TGTGCCAGCAGCCTTTTTCCGGACAGCGTACAAGAGACCCAGTACTTC. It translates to CASSLFPDSVQETQYF.

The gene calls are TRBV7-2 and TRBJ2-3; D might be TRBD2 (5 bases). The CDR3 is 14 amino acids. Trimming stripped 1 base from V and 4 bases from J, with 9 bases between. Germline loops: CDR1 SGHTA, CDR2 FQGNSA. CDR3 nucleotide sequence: TGTGCCAGCAGCTTAGACTGGGGAGCAGATACGCAGTATTTT. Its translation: CASSLDWGADTQYF.

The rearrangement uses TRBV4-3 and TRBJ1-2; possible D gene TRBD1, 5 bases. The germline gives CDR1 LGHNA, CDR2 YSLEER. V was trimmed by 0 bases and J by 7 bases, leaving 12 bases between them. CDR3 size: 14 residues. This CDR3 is CASSQESGLRGYTF. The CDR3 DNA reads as TGCGCCAGCAGCCAAGAGTCAGGGCTCCGTGGCTACACCTTC.

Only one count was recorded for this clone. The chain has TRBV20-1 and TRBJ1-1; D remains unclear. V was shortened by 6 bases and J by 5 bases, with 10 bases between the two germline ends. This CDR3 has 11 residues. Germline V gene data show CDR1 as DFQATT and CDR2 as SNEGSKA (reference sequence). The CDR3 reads CSAKLQTEAFF. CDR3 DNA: TGCAGTGCCAAGCTACAGACTGAAGCTTTCTTT.

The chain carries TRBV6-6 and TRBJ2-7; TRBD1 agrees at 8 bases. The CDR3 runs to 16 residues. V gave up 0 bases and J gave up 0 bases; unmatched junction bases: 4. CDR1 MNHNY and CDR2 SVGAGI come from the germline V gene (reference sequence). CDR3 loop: CASSYSGDRPSYEQYF. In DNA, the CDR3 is TGTGCCAGCAGTTACTCTGGGGACAGGCCCTCCTACGAGCAGTACTTC.

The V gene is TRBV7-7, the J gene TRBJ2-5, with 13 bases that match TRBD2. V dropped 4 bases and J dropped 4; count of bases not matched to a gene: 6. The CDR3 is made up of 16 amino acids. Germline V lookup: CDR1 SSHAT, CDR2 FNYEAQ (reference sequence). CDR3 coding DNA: TGTGCCAGCAGCTCCGGGGGACTAGCGGGGCTAGAGACCCAGTACTTC. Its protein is CASSSGGLAGLETQYF.

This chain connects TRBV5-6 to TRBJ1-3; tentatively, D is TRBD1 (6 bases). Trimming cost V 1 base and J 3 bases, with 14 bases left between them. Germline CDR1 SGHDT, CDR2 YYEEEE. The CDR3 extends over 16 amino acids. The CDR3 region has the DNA TGTGCCAGCAGCTTGAAGGGAACAGGGCTTGGAAACACCATATATTTT. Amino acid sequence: CASSLKGTGLGNTIYF.

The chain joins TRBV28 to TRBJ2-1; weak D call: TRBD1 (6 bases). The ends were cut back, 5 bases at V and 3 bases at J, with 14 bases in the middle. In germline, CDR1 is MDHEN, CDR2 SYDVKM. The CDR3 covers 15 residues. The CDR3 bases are TGTGCCAGCAGTACTCCGGGACAAAGCTACAATGAGCAGTTCTTC. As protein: CASSTPGQSYNEQFF.

The CDR3 DNA sequence: TGTGCCAGCAGTGAACGGGAAGGTTACTATGGCTACACCTTC. This encodes CASSEREGYYGYTF. V gene TRBV6-1 combines with J gene TRBJ1-2; D is unresolved. The CDR3 covers 14 residues. Trimming stripped 2 bases from V and 3 bases from J, with 10 bases between. Germline-derived CDR1 and CDR2 are MNHNS and SASEGT.

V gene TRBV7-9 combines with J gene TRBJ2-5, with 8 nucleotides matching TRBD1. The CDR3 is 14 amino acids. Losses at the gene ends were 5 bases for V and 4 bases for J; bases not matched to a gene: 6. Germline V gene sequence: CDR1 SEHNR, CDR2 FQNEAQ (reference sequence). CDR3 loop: CASSAQQGGETQYF. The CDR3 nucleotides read TGTGCCAGCAGCGCACAACAGGGGGGAGAGACCCAGTACTTC.

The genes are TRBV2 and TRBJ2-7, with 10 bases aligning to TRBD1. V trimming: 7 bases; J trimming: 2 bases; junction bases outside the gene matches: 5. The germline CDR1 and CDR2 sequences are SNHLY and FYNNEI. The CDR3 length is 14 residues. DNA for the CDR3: TGTGCCAGCACGCCCGGGACAGGGGCCTACGAGCAGTACTTC. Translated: CASTPGTGAYEQYF.

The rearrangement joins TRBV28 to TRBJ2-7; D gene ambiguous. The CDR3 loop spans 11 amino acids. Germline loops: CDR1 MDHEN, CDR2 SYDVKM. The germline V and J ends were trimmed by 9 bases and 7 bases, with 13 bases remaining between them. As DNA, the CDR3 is TGTGCCAGTGGCATCGGGTGGGAGCAGTACGTC. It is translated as CASGIGWEQYV.

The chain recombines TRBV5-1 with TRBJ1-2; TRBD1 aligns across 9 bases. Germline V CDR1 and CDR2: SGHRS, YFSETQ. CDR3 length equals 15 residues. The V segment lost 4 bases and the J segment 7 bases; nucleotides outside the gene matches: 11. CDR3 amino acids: CASSRGQGLYLGYTF. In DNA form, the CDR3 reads TGCGCCAGCAGCCGTGGACAGGGGTTATACCTTGGCTACACCTTC.